This T cell receptor beta chain derives from a study of early T cells in non-severe SARS-CoV-2 infection. This clonotype showed up many times. The CDR3 consists of 13 residues. Trimming removed 6 bases from V and 7 bases from J; junction bases left unmatched: 7. TCRdb itself ran the 5' RACE reads through MiXCR, one entry per CDR3 protein. The table records tens of thousands of distinct CDR3 sequences, roughly 10% of them present only once. Sequenced input: whole blood. V and J are TRBV12-3 or TRBV12-4 and TRBJ2-3; 7 bases fit TRBD1. The sequence was collected from an adult who was a healthcare worker with PCR-confirmed SARS-CoV-2 infection or an uninfected control (not recorded which). The CDR3 region has the DNA TGTGCCAGCAGACCACAGGGGCCGAATACGCAGTATTTT. Protein product: CASRPQGPNTQYF.